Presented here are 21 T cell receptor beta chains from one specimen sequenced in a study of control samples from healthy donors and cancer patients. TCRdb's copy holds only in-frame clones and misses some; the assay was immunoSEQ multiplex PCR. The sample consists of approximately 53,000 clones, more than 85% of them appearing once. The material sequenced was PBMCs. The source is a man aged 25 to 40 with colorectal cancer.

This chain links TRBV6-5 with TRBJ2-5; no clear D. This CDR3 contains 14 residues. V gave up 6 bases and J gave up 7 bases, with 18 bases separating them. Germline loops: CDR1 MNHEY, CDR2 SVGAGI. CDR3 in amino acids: CASRLARLAVTQYF. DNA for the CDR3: TGTGCCAGCAGATTGGCCCGGCTTGCGGTGACCCAGTACTTC.

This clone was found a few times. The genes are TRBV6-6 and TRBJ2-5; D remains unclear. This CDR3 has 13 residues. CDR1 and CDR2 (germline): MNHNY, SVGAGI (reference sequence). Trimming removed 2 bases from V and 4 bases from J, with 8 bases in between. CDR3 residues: CASSYPGLETQYF. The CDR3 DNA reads TGTGCCAGCAGTTACCCTGGATTAGAGACCCAGTACTTC.

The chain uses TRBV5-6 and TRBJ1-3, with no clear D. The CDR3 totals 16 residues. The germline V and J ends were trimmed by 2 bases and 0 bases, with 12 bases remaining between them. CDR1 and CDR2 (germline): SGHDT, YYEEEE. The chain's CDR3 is CASSFYGVGSGNTIYF. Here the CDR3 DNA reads TGTGCCAGCAGCTTTTACGGTGTTGGCTCTGGAAACACCATATATTTT.

The CDR3 loop is CASAIRARYYGYTF. The DNA of the CDR3 is TGTGCCAGCGCGATCCGAGCGCGATACTATGGCTACACCTTC. The chain carries TRBV6-5 and TRBJ1-2; D is ambiguous. This CDR3 comprises 14 residues. The germline gives CDR1 MNHEY, CDR2 SVGAGI. V was trimmed by 8 bases and J by 3 bases, leaving 16 bases between them.

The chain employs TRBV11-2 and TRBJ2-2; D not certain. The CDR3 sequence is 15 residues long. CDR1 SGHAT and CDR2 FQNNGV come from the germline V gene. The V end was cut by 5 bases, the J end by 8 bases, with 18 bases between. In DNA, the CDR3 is TGTGCCAGCAGCGTATGGGATTTTTCCTTAGGGGAGCTGTTTTTT. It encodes CASSVWDFSLGELFF.

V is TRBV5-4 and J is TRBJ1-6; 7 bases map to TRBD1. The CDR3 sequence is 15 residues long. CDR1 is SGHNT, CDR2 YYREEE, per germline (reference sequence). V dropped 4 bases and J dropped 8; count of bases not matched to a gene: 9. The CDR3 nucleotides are TGTGCCAGCAGCGTGGACGGGACAGAGTATTCACCCCTCCACTTT. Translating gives CASSVDGTEYSPLHF.

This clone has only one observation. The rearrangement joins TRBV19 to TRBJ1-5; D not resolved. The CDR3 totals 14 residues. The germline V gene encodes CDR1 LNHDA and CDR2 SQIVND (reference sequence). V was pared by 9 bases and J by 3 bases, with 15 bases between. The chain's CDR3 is CASLRQNHNQPQHF. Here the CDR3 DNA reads TGTGCCAGCCTACGTCAGAACCACAATCAGCCCCAGCATTTT.

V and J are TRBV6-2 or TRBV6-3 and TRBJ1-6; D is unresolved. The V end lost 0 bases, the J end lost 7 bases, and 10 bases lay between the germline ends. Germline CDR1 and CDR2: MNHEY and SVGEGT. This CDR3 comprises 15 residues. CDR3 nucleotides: TGTGCCAGCAGTTACTCGAGCCAAGGGAATTCACCCCTCCACTTT. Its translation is CASSYSSQGNSPLHF.

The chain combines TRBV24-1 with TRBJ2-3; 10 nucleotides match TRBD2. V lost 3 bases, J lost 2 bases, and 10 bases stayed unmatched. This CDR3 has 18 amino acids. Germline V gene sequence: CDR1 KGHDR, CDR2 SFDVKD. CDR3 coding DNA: TGTGCCACCAGTGATCACCCGGGACTAGCGACCTTCACAGATACGCAGTATTTT. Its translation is CATSDHPGLATFTDTQYF.

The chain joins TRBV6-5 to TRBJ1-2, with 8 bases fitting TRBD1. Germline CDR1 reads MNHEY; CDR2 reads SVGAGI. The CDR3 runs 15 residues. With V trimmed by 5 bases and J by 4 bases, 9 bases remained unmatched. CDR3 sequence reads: CASSPRQGWTYGYTF. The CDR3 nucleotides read TGTGCCAGCAGTCCTAGACAGGGGTGGACCTATGGCTACACCTTC.

The CDR3 here is CASSTRTGRNEKLFF. For the CDR3, the DNA is TGCGCCAGCAGCACTAGGACAGGGAGGAATGAAAAACTGTTTTTT. J is TRBJ1-4 and V is TRBV5-1; 8 positions match TRBD1. This CDR3 region has 15 residues. Trimming removed 4 bases from V and 5 bases from J; junction bases left unmatched: 7. CDR1 is SGHRS, CDR2 YFSETQ, per germline.

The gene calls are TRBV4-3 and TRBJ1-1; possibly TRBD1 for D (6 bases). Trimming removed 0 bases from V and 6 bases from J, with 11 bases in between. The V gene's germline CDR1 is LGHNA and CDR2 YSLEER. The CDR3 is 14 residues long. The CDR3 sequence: CASSQEIGGAEAFF. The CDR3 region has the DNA TGCGCCAGCAGCCAAGAGATCGGGGGCGCTGAAGCTTTCTTT.

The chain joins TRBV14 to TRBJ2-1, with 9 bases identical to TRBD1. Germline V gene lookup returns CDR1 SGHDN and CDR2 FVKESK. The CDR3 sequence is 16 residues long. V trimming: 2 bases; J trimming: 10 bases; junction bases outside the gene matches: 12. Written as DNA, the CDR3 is TGTGCCAGCAGCCAACCTTTGGGACAGGGTACATGGGAGCAGTTCTTC. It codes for CASSQPLGQGTWEQFF.

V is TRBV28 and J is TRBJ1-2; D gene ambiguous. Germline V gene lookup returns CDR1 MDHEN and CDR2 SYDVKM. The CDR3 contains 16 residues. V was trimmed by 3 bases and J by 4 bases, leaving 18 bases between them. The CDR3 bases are TGTGCCAGCAGTTTGCCTACTTTGGGTGCAGCCTATGGCTACACCTTC. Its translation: CASSLPTLGAAYGYTF.

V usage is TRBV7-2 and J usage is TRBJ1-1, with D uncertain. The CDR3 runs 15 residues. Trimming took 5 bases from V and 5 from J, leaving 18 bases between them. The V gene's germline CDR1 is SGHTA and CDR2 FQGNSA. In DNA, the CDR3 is TGTGCCAGCAGCCCGATCGCAGGCCTTAGGACTGAAGCTTTCTTT. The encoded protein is CASSPIAGLRTEAFF.

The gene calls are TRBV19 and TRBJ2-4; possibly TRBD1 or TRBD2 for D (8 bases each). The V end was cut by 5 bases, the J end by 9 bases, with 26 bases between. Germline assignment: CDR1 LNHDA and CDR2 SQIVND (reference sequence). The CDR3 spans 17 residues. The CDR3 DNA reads TGTGCCAGTAGTCTCGACGTACAGGGGGGACGGGGGGGCATTCAGTACTTC. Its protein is CASSLDVQGGRGGIQYF.

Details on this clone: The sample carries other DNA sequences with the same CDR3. The CDR3 reads CASSQGLKVIAFF. The CDR3 nucleotides read TGTGCCAGCAGCCAAGGGTTAAAGGTAATCGCCTTCTTT. V usage is TRBV3-1 (or the pseudogene TRBV3-2) and J usage is TRBJ1-1; D uncertain. Per the germline V gene, CDR1 is LGHDT and CDR2 is YNNKEL (reference sequence). The CDR3 consists of 13 residues. V lost 1 base and J lost 14, with 17 bases in between.

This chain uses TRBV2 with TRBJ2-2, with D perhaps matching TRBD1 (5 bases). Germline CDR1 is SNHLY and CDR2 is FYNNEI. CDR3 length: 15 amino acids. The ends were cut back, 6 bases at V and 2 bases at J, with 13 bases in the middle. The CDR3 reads CASSREKENTGELFF. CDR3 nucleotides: TGTGCCAGCAGCAGGGAAAAGGAAAACACCGGGGAGCTGTTTTTT.

For the CDR3, the DNA is TGTGCCAGTAGTATTACCTCAGGGATTATAGGCTACACCTTC. Its translation: CASSITSGIIGYTF. V is TRBV19 and J is TRBJ1-2; tentatively, D is TRBD1 (5 bases). Per germline, CDR1 LNHDA and CDR2 SQIVND (reference sequence). This CDR3 has 14 residues. V gave up 3 bases and J gave up 8 bases, with 16 bases separating them. The full variable domain, with the rest looked up from reference TRBV19 and TRBJ1-2, is DGGITQSPKYLFRKEGQNVTLSCEQNLNHDAMYWYRQDPGQGLRLIYYSQIVNDFQKGDIAEGYSVSREKKESFPLTVTSAQKNPTAFYLCASSITSGIIGYTFGSGTRLTVV.

The CDR3 DNA reads TGTGCCAGCAGTTCCCATTATGAGCAGTTCTTC. Its protein is CASSSHYEQFF. This chain uses TRBV27 with TRBJ2-1; D is undetermined. CDR1 MNHEY and CDR2 SMNVEV come from the germline V gene (reference sequence). CDR3 length: 11 amino acids. The V end was cut by 4 bases, the J end by 8 bases, with 6 bases between.

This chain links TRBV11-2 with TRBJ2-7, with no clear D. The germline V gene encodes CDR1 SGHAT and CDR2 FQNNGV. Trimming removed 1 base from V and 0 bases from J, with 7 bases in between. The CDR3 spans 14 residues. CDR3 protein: CASSLVGISYEQYF. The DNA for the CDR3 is TGTGCCAGCAGCTTAGTAGGAATCTCCTACGAGCAGTACTTC.